This record looks at one TCR beta chain sequence and its context. Antigen unknown. This entry comes from a study of beta chain features in type 1 diabetes. Expressed TCRB transcripts were sequenced because the isolated RNA had all been reverse transcribed beforehand. Some clones are missing from TCRdb's copy, which holds only in-frame ones; the method was immunoSEQ multiplex PCR. Seen here are some 52,000 clones, approximately 45% observed once, and the top ten hold about 1.5%. General study findings and limits: Patients' naive, central memory and Treg TCRB repertoires seemed closer to one another than those of healthy donors. Fewer insertions but more deletions were seen at VDJ junctions in type 1 diabetes patients. Researchers report that Type 1 diabetes patients had moderately but significantly shorter TCRB CDR3s across all four CD4+ subsets. Equally in patients and controls, PCR might preferentially amplify shorter templates.

Isolation of CD4+ naive, central memory, regulatory and stem cell-like memory cells was achieved by sorting via CD45RO/CCR7/CD25/CD127/CD95/CD27. With V trimmed by 2 bases and J by 6 bases, 4 bases remained unmatched. Germline V lookup: CDR1 GTSNPN, CDR2 SVGIG (reference sequence). This CDR3 spans 14 amino acids. Source material: Tregs from blood. This receptor was taken from a man aged 30 to 39 with type 1 diabetes. This chain links TRBV30 with TRBJ2-1; 10 nucleotides match TRBD2. For the CDR3, the DNA is TGTGCCTGGAGTATCGCTAGCGGGAGCAATGAGCAGTTCTTC. As protein: CAWSIASGSNEQFF.